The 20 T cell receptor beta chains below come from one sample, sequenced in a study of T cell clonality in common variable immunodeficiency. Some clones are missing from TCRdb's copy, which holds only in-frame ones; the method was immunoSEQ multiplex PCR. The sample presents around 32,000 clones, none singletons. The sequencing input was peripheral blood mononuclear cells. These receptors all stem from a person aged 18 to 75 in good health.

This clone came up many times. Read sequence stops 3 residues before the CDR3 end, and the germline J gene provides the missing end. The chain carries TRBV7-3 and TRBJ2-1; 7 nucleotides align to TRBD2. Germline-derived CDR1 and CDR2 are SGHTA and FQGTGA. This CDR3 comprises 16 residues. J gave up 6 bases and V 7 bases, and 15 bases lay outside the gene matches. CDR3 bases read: TGTGCCAGCATTTTGTCCCGGGGCGGGGGTGGCAATGAG. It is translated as CASILSRGGGGNE. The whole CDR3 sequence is CASILSRGGGGNEQFF.

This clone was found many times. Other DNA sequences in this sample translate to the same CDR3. The CDR3 DNA, read in part, is TGTGCCAGTAGGCGACAGGGAGACGGGGCCAACGTC. Translated: CASRRQGDGANV. The complete CDR3 reads CASRRQGDGANVLTF. The chain is built from TRBV19 and TRBJ2-6; 7 nucleotides match TRBD1. The CDR3 is cut off 3 residues early in the read; its end comes from the germline J gene. The germline V gene encodes CDR1 LNHDA and CDR2 SQIVND (reference sequence). The CDR3 contains 15 residues. Germline trimming cut 6 bases from V and 4 bases from J; bases unmatched to any gene: 6.

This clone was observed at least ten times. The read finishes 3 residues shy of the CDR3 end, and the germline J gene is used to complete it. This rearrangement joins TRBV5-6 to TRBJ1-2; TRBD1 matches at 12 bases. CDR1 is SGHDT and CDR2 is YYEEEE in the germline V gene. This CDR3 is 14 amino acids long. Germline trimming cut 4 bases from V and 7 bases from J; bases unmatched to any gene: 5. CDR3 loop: CASSRGQGASGYTF. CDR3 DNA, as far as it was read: TGTGCCAGCAGCAGGGGACAGGGGGCGAGTGGC.

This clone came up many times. The CDR3: CASSGGGHGETQYF. The CDR3 DNA, read in part, is TGTGCCAGCTCAGGCGGGGGCCACGGAGAGACC. The V gene is TRBV18, the J gene TRBJ2-5; weak D call: TRBD2 (7 bases). The read terminates 3 residues ahead of where the CDR3 ends, so the germline J gene completes it. CDR1 and CDR2 (germline): KGHSH, LQKENI. The CDR3 is made up of 14 amino acids. The V gene lost 5 bases and the J gene lost 4 bases, with 14 bases spanning the gap.

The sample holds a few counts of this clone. The covered CDR3 bases are TGTGCCTGGAGTGTAGCGGACAGGGGTACTGGC. Protein product: CAWSVADRGTG. The entire CDR3 protein reads CAWSVADRGTGYTF. The chain combines TRBV30 with TRBJ1-2; 9 nucleotides agree with TRBD1. The sequenced fragment ends 3 residues before the CDR3 boundary, so the rest is inferred from the germline J gene. Germline CDR1 and CDR2: GTSNPN and SVGIG (reference sequence). With V trimmed by 0 bases and J by 7 bases, 6 bases remained unmatched. This CDR3 has 14 residues.

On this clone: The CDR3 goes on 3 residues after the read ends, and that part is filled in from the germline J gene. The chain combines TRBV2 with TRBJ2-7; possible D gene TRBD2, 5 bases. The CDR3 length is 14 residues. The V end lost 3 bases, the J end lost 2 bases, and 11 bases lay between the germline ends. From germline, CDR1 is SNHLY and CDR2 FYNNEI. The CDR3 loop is CASSEGSGAYEQYF. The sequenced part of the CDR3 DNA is TGTGCCAGCAGTGAGGGAAGCGGCGCCTACGAG.

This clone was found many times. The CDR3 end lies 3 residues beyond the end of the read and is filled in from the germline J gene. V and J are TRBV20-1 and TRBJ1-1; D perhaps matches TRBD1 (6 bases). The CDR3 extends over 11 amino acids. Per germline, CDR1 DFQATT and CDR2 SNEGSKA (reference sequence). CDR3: CSAQLQGKAFF. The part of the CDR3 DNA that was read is TGCAGTGCACAATTACAGGGTAAA.

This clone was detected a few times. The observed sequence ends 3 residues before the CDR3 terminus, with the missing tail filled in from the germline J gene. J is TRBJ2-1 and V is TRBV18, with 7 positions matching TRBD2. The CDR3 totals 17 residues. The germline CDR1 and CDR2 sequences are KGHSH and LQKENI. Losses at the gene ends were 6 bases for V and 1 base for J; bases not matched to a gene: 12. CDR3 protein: CASSPLGGVSSYNEQFF. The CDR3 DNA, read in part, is TGTGCCAGCTCCCCCTTGGGAGGGGTAAGTTCCTACAATGAG.

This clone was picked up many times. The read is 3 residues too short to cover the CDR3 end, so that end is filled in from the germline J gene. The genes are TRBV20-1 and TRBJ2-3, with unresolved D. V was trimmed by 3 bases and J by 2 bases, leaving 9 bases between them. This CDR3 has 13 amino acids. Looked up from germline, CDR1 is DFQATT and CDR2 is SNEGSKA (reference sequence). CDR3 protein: CSARGPPTDTQYF. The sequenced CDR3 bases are TGCAGTGCTAGGGGCCCCCCCACAGATACG.

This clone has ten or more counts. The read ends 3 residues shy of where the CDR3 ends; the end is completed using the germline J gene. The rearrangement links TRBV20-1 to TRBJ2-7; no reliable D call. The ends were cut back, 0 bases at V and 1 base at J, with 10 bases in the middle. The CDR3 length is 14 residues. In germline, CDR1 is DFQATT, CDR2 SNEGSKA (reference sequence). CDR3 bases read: TGCAGTGCTAGAGAGGGCTTCCCGTCCTACGAG. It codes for CSAREGFPSYE. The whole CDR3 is CSAREGFPSYEQYF.

The DNA read from the CDR3 is TGTGCCAGCTCCCCAGGAGCTAGCAGTAGCTCCTACGAG. The encoded protein is CASSPGASSSSYE. The full CDR3 protein reads CASSPGASSSSYEQYF. This rearrangement joins TRBV18 to TRBJ2-7; a possible D gene is TRBD2 (5 bases). The CDR3 is cut off 3 residues early in the read; its end comes from the germline J gene. CDR3 length: 16 residues. The germline V gene has CDR1 KGHSH and CDR2 LQKENI. Trimming stripped 6 bases from V and 0 bases from J, with 18 bases between.

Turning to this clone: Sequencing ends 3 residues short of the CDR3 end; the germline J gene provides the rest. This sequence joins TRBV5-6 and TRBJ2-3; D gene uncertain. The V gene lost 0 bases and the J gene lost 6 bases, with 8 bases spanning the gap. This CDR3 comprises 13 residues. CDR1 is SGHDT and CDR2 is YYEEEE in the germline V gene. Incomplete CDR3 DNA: TGTGCCAGCAGCTTGGTGTACAAGGATACG. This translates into CASSLVYKDT. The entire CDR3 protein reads CASSLVYKDTQYF.

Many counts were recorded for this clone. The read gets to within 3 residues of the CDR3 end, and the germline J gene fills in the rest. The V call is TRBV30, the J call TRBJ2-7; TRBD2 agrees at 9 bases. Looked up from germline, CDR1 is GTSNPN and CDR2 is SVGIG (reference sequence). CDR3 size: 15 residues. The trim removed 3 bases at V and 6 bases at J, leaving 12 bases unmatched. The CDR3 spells CAWRDLAGPTSEQYF. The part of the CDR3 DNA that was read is TGTGCCTGGAGAGATCTAGCGGGGCCTACGAGCGAG.

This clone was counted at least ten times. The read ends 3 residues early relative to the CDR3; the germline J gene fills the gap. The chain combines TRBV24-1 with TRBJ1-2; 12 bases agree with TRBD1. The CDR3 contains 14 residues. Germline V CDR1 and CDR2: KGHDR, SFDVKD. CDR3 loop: CATSDTGTGGGYTF. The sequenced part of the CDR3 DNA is TGTGCCACCAGTGACACCGGGACAGGGGGCGGC.

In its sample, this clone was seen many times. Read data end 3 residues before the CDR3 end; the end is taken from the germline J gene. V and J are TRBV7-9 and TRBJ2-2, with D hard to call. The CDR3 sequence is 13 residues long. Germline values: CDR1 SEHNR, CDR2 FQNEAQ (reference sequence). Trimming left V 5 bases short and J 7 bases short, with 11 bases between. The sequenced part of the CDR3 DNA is TGTGCCAGCAGCCCCCCGCGTGTCGGGGAG. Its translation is CASSPPRVGE. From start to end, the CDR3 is CASSPPRVGELFF. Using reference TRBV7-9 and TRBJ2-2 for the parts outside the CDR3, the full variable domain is DTGVSQNPRHKITKRGQNVTFRCDPISEHNRLYWYRQTLGQGPEFLTYFQNEAQLEKSRLLSDRFSAERPKGSFSTLEIQRTEQGDSAMYLCASSPPRVGELFFGEGSRLTVL.

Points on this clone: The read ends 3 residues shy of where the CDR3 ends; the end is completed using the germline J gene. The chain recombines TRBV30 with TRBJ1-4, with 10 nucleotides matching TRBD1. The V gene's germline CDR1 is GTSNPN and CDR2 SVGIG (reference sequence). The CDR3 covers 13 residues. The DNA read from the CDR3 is TGTGCGGAAACGGGACAGGGGAACTCACCA. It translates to CAETGQGNSP. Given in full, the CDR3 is CAETGQGNSPLFF.

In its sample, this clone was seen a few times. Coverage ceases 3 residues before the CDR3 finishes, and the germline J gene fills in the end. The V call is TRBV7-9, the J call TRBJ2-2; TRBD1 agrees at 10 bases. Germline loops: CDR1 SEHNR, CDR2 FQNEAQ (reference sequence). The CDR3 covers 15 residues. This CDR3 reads CASSRTGTGVEKLFF. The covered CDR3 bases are TGTGCCAGCAGCCGTACGGGGACAGGGGTTGAAAAG.

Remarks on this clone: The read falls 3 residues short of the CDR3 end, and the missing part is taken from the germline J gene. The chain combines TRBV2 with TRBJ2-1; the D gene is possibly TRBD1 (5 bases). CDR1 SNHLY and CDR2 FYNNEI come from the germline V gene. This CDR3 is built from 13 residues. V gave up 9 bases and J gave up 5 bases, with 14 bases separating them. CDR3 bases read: TGTGCCAGGACCAGGGAATCGGACAATGAG. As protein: CARTRESDNE. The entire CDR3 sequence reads CARTRESDNEQFF.

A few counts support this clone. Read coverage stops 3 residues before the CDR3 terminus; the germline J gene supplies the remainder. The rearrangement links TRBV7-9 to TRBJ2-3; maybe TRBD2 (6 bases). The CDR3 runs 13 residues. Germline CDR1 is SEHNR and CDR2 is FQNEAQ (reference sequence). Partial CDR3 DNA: TGTGCCAGCAGCCCTAGCGTATTGGAGACG. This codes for CASSPSVLET. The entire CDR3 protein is CASSPSVLETQYF.

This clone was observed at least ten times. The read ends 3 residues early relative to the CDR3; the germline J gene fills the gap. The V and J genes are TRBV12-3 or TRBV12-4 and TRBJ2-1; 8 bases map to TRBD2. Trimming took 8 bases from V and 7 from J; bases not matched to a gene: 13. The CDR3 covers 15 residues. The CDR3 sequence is CASGAGGSYGNEQFF. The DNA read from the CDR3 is TGTGCCAGCGGCGCGGGAGGTTCCTACGGGAATGAG.